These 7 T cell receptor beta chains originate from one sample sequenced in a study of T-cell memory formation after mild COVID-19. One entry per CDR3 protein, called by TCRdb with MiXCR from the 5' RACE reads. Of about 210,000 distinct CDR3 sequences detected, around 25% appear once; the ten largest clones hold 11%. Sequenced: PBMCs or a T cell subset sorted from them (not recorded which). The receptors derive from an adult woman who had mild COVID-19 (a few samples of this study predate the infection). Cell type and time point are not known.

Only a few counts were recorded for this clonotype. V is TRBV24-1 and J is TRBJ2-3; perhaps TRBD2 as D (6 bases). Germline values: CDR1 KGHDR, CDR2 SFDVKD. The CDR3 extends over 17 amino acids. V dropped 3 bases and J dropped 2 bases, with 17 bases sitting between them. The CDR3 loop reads CATSDRGTSPSTDTQYF. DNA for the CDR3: TGTGCCACCAGTGATCGGGGGACTTCTCCATCCACAGATACGCAGTATTTT.

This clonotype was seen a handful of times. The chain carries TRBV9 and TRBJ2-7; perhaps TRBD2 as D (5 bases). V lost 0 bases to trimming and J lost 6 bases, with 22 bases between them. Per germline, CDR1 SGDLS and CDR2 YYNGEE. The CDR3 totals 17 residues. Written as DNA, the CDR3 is TGTGCCAGCAGCGTAGATCCGACTGGGTTAGAGGGTCGCGAGCAGTACTTC. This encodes CASSVDPTGLEGREQYF.

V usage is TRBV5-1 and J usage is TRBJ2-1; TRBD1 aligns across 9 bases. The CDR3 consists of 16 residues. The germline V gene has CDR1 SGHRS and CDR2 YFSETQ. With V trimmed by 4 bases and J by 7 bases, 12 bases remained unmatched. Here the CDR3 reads CASSRSPGTGQNEQFF. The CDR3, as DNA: TGCGCCAGCAGCCGAAGCCCCGGGACAGGGCAGAATGAGCAGTTCTTC.

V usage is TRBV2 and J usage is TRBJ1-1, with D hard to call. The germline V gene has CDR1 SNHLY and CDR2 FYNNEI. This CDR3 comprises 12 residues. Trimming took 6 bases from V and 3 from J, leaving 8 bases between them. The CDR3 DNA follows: TGTGCCAGCAGCCTCATCTACACTGAAGCTTTCTTT. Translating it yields CASSLIYTEAFF.

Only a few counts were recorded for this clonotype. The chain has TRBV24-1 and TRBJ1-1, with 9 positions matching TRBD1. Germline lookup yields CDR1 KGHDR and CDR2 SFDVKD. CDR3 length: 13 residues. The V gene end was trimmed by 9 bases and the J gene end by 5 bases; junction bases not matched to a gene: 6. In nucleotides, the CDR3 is TGTGCCACCTCGACAGGGGGTGGAACTGAAGCTTTCTTT. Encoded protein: CATSTGGGTEAFF.

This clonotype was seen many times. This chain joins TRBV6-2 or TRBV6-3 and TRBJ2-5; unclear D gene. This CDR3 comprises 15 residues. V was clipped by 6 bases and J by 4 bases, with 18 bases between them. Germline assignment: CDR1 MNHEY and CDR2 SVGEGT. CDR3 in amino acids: CASSPDFKRTETQYF. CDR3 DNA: TGTGCCAGCAGCCCCGACTTTAAGAGGACAGAGACCCAGTACTTC.

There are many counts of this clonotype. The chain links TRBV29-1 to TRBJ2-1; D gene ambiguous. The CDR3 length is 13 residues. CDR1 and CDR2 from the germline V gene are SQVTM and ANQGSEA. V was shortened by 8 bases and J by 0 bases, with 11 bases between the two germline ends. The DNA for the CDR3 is TGCAGCCCACCCCAAAGCTCCTACAATGAGCAGTTCTTC. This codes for CSPPQSSYNEQFF.